The 13 T cell receptor beta chains given below trace back to one sample, sequenced in a study of CD8 T cells in ankylosing spondylitis. Findings and caveats of the study: Seemingly characteristic of ankylosing spondylitis blood was a TCR beta motif consisting of eight highly homologous variants.

Their antigen targets remain unknown. TCRdb re-analysed the 5' RACE reads in MiXCR, keeping a single row per CDR3 protein. The data show roughly 440,000 distinct CDR3 sequences, approximately 17% seen once. The sequencing input was blood, either unsorted or a sorted T cell fraction (not recorded which). These receptors were collected from a male donor with ankylosing spondylitis.

This clonotype was detected a few times. The V and J genes are TRBV20-1 and TRBJ1-2, with D perhaps matching TRBD1 (5 bases). V was shortened by 6 bases and J by 3 bases, with 14 bases between the two germline ends. This CDR3 has 13 amino acids. Germline V gives CDR1 DFQATT, CDR2 SNEGSKA (reference sequence). CDR3 in amino acids: CSAFDSLHYGYTF. CDR3 DNA: TGCAGTGCCTTCGACAGCCTACACTATGGCTACACCTTC.

This clonotype was found a few times. V gene TRBV12-3 or TRBV12-4 combines with J gene TRBJ2-3, with 9 bases that match TRBD2. The CDR3 is 15 amino acids. The ends lost 5 bases at V and 6 bases at J; junction bases unmatched: 9. The CDR3 here is CASSGSGRKGDTQYF. The DNA for the CDR3 is TGTGCCAGCAGTGGAAGCGGGAGGAAGGGGGATACGCAGTATTTT.

The chain has TRBV3-1 and TRBJ2-5, with 7 bases identical to TRBD2. In germline, CDR1 is LGHDT, CDR2 YNNKEL (reference sequence). CDR3 size: 15 residues. The V and J ends lost 1 base and 4 bases, in that order; junction bases with no gene match: 6. CDR3 sequence: CASSQVDSGLETQYF. Here the CDR3 DNA reads TGTGCCAGCAGCCAAGTGGATAGCGGGTTAGAGACCCAGTACTTC.

V usage is TRBV9 and J usage is TRBJ2-1, with 7 bases lining up with TRBD2. CDR3 size: 16 residues. With 1 base clipped from V and 1 base from J, the junction kept 5 bases outside the gene matches. Germline-derived CDR1 and CDR2 are SGDLS and YYNGEE. This CDR3 is CASSVLTSVSYNEQFF. Written as DNA, the CDR3 is TGTGCCAGCAGCGTACTCACTAGCGTTTCCTACAATGAGCAGTTCTTC.

This clonotype has just a few counts. The CDR3 nucleotides read TGTGCCAGCAGCTTAACGTTCACCGGGGAGCTGTTTTTT. Protein: CASSLTFTGELFF. The V gene is TRBV7-2, the J gene TRBJ2-2, with unresolved D. V lost 2 bases and J lost 4, with 5 bases in between. The CDR3 runs 13 residues. In germline, CDR1 is SGHTA, CDR2 FQGNSA.

This clonotype was counted only a few times. CDR3 DNA: TGCGCCAGCAGCTTGGGAGGGACTAGCGGGAGTATGGGTGAGCAGTTCTTC. Translating gives CASSLGGTSGSMGEQFF. The chain is built from TRBV5-1 and TRBJ2-1; 14 bases map to TRBD2. The V gene's germline CDR1 is SGHRS and CDR2 YFSETQ. CDR3 length: 17 residues. Unmatched junction bases numbered 8, after V lost 0 bases and J lost 9 bases.

The chain employs TRBV27 and TRBJ2-1; TRBD2 matches at 11 bases. The CDR3 is 15 residues long. J lost 7 bases, V lost 6 bases, and 8 bases had no gene match. Germline assignment: CDR1 MNHEY and CDR2 SMNVEV (reference sequence). The CDR3 DNA reads TGTGCCAGCAGAGTAGGGGGACTAGCGGCTAATGAGCAGTTCTTC. Residues: CASRVGGLAANEQFF.

In this sample, this clonotype turned up a few times. V gene TRBV12-3 or TRBV12-4 combines with J gene TRBJ2-7; 9 bases match TRBD1. Trimming cost V 6 bases and J 2 bases; bases outside gene matches: 11. The CDR3 length is 16 residues. The CDR3 bases are TGTGCCAGCAGAGCCTCCGGGACAGGGATCCCCTACGAGCAGTACTTC. Residues: CASRASGTGIPYEQYF.

The chain couples TRBV28 to TRBJ1-3, with 7 bases aligning to TRBD1. The CDR3 has 16 amino acids. Per the germline V gene, CDR1 is MDHEN and CDR2 is SYDVKM. V lost 6 bases to trimming and J lost 0 bases; unmatched junction nucleotides: 8. The CDR3 DNA is TGTGCCAGCAGCAGGGGGGGATACAACTCTGGAAACACCATATATTTT. Translated: CASSRGGYNSGNTIYF.

The J gene is TRBJ2-1, the V gene TRBV5-1; 15 nucleotides agree with TRBD2. CDR1 and CDR2 (germline): SGHRS, YFSETQ. Losses at the gene ends were 4 bases for V and 1 base for J; bases not matched to a gene: 15. This CDR3 spans 21 amino acids. CDR3 in DNA: TGCGCCAGCAGCCCGGACCCGACCGGGACTAGCGGGGGGCTATCCTACAATGAGCAGTTCTTC. It yields the protein CASSPDPTGTSGGLSYNEQFF.

A few counts support this clonotype. In DNA, the CDR3 is TGTGCCACCAGTACAGGGACGGCTAGCAATCAGCCCCAGCATTTT. Protein product: CATSTGTASNQPQHF. The J gene is TRBJ1-5, the V gene TRBV24-1; possibly TRBD1 for D (6 bases). In germline, CDR1 is KGHDR, CDR2 SFDVKD. The CDR3 totals 15 residues. The V and J ends lost 6 bases and 0 bases respectively, with 11 bases between them.

The chain has TRBV5-4 and TRBJ2-3, with 14 bases matching TRBD2. Germline CDR1 SGHNT, CDR2 YYREEE (reference sequence). The V segment lost 3 bases and the J segment 9 bases; nucleotides outside the gene matches: 12. The length of the CDR3 is 17 residues. This CDR3 reads CASSSGTSGGLDETQYF. DNA for the CDR3: TGTGCCAGCAGCTCGGGGACTAGCGGGGGCCTCGACGAGACGCAGTATTTT.

This chain connects TRBV9 to TRBJ1-2, with D possibly matching TRBD1 (5 bases). The CDR3 runs to 15 residues. CDR1 is SGDLS, CDR2 YYNGEE, per germline. V shed 0 bases and J shed 4 bases, with 13 bases lying between them. CDR3 in amino acids: CASSVGPGGVYGYTF. CDR3 nucleotide sequence: TGTGCCAGCAGCGTAGGGCCCGGGGGGGTCTATGGCTACACCTTC. The full variable domain, with the rest looked up from reference TRBV9 and TRBJ1-2, is DSGVTQTPKHLITATGQRVTLRCSPRSGDLSVYWYQQSLDQGLQFLIQYYNGEERAKGNILERFSAQQFPDLHSELNLSSLELGDSALYFCASSVGPGGVYGYTFGSGTRLTVV.